Listed here is a single T cell receptor beta chain. Its target is not known. These data belong to a study of graft-versus-host responses after intestinal transplantation. Produced via immunoSEQ multiplex PCR; TCRdb's table is partial and in-frame only. The profile covers about 88,000 clones, with less than 95% appearing a single time and 0.3% to 0.45% taken by the ten largest. The source of this sequence is a human donor who was the organ donor for an intestinal transplant. The sample in question was unstimulated CD4+ T cells sorted from spleen or lymph node cells, obtained before transplant.

The CDR3 region is CASSRQFSAMGYTF. The CDR3 region has the DNA TGTGCCAGTAGTAGACAGTTTTCTGCTATGGGCTACACCTTC. V is TRBV19 and J is TRBJ1-2; D possibly corresponds to TRBD1 (5 bases). Trimming removed 4 bases from V and 8 bases from J, with 17 bases in between. Germline lookup yields CDR1 LNHDA and CDR2 SQIVND (reference sequence). The CDR3 spans 14 residues. Drawing the rest from reference TRBV19 and TRBJ1-2, the complete variable domain is DGGITQSPKYLFRKEGQNVTLSCEQNLNHDAMYWYRQDPGQGLRLIYYSQIVNDFQKGDIAEGYSVSREKKESFPLTVTSAQKNPTAFYLCASSRQFSAMGYTFGSGTRLTVV.